Listed below are T cell receptor beta chains from one sample, sequenced in a study of Graves' ophthalmopathy and Graves' hyperthyroidism. TCRdb analysed the multiplex PCR reads with MiXCR anew, one entry per CDR3 protein. The table has about 200,000 distinct CDR3 sequences, around 30% seen once. The sequencing sample was made of peripheral blood. These receptor sequences come from a man aged 50 to 59 with Graves' ophthalmopathy. The CDR3 runs from the conserved cysteine through the conserved F or W. The D gene is left open where the match is weak. Rows may omit the clone size; those that give it use once, few, many or a size class.

TRBD1	TRBV20-1	TRBJ2-5	12	many	CSASTTGLTQYF	TGCAGTGCTAGTACGACAGGGTTGACCCAGTACTTC
TRBD1	TRBV30	TRBJ1-5	13	.	CAWSGQGHQPQHF	TGTGCCTGGAGTGGACAGGGCCATCAGCCCCAGCATTTT
.	TRBV28	TRBJ2-7	13	.	CATKTGLIGEQYF	TGTGCCACCAAGACGGGGTTAATCGGGGAGCAGTACTTC
.	TRBV30	TRBJ2-5	14	once	CAWSERAGGETQYF	TGTGCCTGGAGTGAGCGGGCTGGGGGAGAGACCCAGTACTTC
TRBD1	TRBV6-2/TRBV6-3	TRBJ1-2	16	.	CASSYGTGKTGYGYTF	TGTGCCAGCAGTTACGGGACAGGGAAAACCGGCTATGGCTACACCTTC
.	TRBV28	TRBJ1-2	12	.	CASSPIGYGYTF	TGTGCCAGCAGTCCAATCGGCTATGGCTACACCTTC
TRBD1	TRBV11-2	TRBJ2-7	14	many	CASSSYRDSYEQYF	TGTGCCAGCAGCTCCTACCGGGACAGCTACGAGCAGTACTTC
.	TRBV11-2	TRBJ2-5	15	.	CASSLARDNGGTQYF	TGTGCCAGCAGCTTAGCCCGGGACAACGGGGGGACCCAGTACTTC
.	TRBV20-1	TRBJ1-1	12	few	CSARPTNTEAFF	TGCAGTGCTAGACCCACAAACACTGAAGCTTTCTTT
.	TRBV12-3/TRBV12-4	TRBJ2-7	13	.	CASSQTGAHEQYF	TGTGCCAGCAGTCAGACGGGAGCCCACGAGCAGTACTTC
.	TRBV2	TRBJ2-5	14	once	CASSESGLRETQYF	TGTGCCAGCAGTGAAAGTGGTCTCCGAGAGACCCAGTACTTC
TRBD1	TRBV30	TRBJ1-3	12	many	CAAGQGRNTIYF	TGTGCCGCGGGACAGGGGAGAAACACCATATATTTT
.	TRBV30	TRBJ1-5	13	.	CAWRGNSNQPQHF	TGTGCCTGGAGAGGCAATAGCAATCAGCCCCAGCATTTT
.	TRBV19	TRBJ1-2	11	many	CASSNNYGYTF	TGTGCCAGTAGTAATAACTATGGCTACACCTTC
.	TRBV29-1	TRBJ1-1	16	many	CSVPIIGQLGVTEAFF	TGCAGCGTTCCCATAATTGGGCAGCTGGGTGTCACTGAAGCTTTCTTT
TRBD2	TRBV12-3/TRBV12-4	TRBJ2-7	16	.	CASIPGLAGTSYEQYF	TGTGCCAGCATTCCGGGACTAGCGGGCACCTCCTACGAGCAGTACTTC
TRBD1	TRBV6-1	TRBJ1-6	14	.	CATDPGTGGSPLHF	TGTGCCACCGACCCAGGGACAGGGGGTTCACCCCTCCACTTT
.	TRBV19	TRBJ1-1	11	.	CASTLDHEAFF	TGTGCCAGTACCCTCGACCACGAAGCTTTCTTT
.	TRBV12-3/TRBV12-4	TRBJ1-1	16	.	CASSSSSTTMNTEAFF	TGTGCCAGCAGTTCCTCCTCGACCACAATGAACACTGAAGCTTTCTTT
.	TRBV11-2	TRBJ2-5	15	many	CASSSSGQSWETQYF	TGTGCCAGCAGCTCCTCGGGACAATCCTGGGAGACCCAGTACTTC
.	TRBV11-2	TRBJ1-3	13	.	CAGRKGSGNTIYF	TGTGCCGGACGAAAAGGCTCTGGAAACACCATATATTTT
.	TRBV6-2/TRBV6-3	TRBJ2-7	12	many	CASNPGDYEQYF	TGTGCCAGCAACCCAGGAGACTACGAGCAGTACTTC
TRBD1	TRBV19	TRBJ2-5	15	many	CASTRQGGVQETQYF	TGTGCCAGTACTCGACAGGGGGGGGTCCAAGAGACCCAGTACTTC
TRBD1	TRBV7-2	TRBJ2-7	14	many	CASTSRQGAGEQYF	TGTGCCAGCACCTCTCGACAGGGGGCGGGAGAGCAGTACTTC
.	TRBV19	TRBJ1-2	12	many	CASSTGILQYTF	TGTGCCAGTAGTACCGGGATACTACAGTACACCTTC
.	TRBV7-8	TRBJ1-1	12	.	CASSPRRNEAFF	TGTGCCAGCAGCCCACGACGGAATGAAGCTTTCTTT
.	TRBV6-2/TRBV6-3	TRBJ2-7	12	.	CASGWGSYEQHF	TGTGCCAGTGGATGGGGGTCCTACGAGCAGCACTTC
.	TRBV14	TRBJ1-2	14	many	CASSKLQGAYGYTF	TGTGCCAGCAGCAAATTACAGGGCGCCTATGGCTACACCTTC
.	TRBV7-9	TRBJ2-7	14	many	CASTRSPGQLEQYF	TGTGCCAGCACACGGTCCCCAGGGCAGCTCGAGCAGTACTTC
.	TRBV15	TRBJ2-5	12	.	CATSRGEETQYF	TGTGCCACCAGCAGAGGCGAGGAGACCCAGTACTTC
TRBD2	TRBV9	TRBJ2-5	14	many	CASSVSTGGETQYF	TGTGCCAGCAGCGTATCGACGGGAGGGGAGACCCAGTACTTC
.	TRBV6-1	TRBJ1-2	13	many	CASRNREGYGYTF	TGTGCCAGCAGGAACAGGGAGGGCTATGGCTACACCTTC
TRBD1	TRBV19	TRBJ2-2	15	many	CASSTDRDGTGELFF	TGTGCCAGTAGCACGGACAGGGATGGCACCGGGGAGCTGTTTTTT
.	TRBV7-8	TRBJ2-7	15	many	CASTPVGGGLYEQYF	TGTGCCAGCACCCCCGTGGGGGGCGGCCTCTACGAGCAGTACTTC
.	TRBV6-2/TRBV6-3	TRBJ2-7	15	.	CASSYFKGSSYEQYF	TGTGCCAGCAGTTACTTCAAGGGGAGCTCCTACGAGCAGTACTTC
TRBD2	TRBV12-3/TRBV12-4	TRBJ2-7	12	many	CASSPRLAEQYF	TGTGCCAGCAGCCCGCGACTAGCAGAGCAGTACTTC
TRBD1	TRBV12-3/TRBV12-4	TRBJ1-1	13	.	CASSGQADTEAFF	TGTGCCAGCAGCGGACAGGCCGACACTGAAGCTTTCTTT
TRBD1	TRBV6-2/TRBV6-3	TRBJ1-1	11	.	CATWDRLEAFF	TGTGCCACCTGGGACAGGCTCGAAGCTTTCTTT
.	TRBV19	TRBJ1-2	12	many	CASSIQYYGYTF	TGTGCCAGTAGTATTCAGTACTATGGCTACACCTTC
TRBD2	TRBV7-2	TRBJ2-7	14	many	CASSLGLAGYEQYF	TGTGCCAGCAGCTTAGGACTAGCGGGCTACGAGCAGTACTTC
.	TRBV24-1	TRBJ2-5	15	.	CATSDFVAYQETQYF	TGTGCCACCAGTGATTTCGTGGCTTACCAAGAGACCCAGTACTTC
.	TRBV19	TRBJ2-7	15	many	CASSIEGRGSYEQYF	TGTGCCAGTAGTATAGAGGGACGGGGTTCCTACGAGCAGTACTTC
.	TRBV2	TRBJ1-5	14	.	CASSGGGFGQPQHF	TGTGCCAGCAGTGGTGGGGGCTTCGGACAGCCCCAGCATTTT
.	TRBV27	TRBJ2-5	15	many	CASSPYSVPGETQYF	TGTGCCAGCAGTCCCTACAGTGTGCCGGGAGAGACCCAGTACTTC
.	TRBV20-1	TRBJ1-5	16	many	CSARDPGSYSNQPQHF	TGCAGTGCTAGAGACCCGGGCAGCTATAGCAATCAGCCCCAGCATTTT
.	TRBV19	TRBJ2-5	14	few	CASSLRGLQETQYF	TGTGCCAGTAGTCTTCGCGGGCTCCAAGAGACCCAGTACTTC
.	TRBV28	TRBJ1-2	13	few	CASSSGQFYGYTF	TGTGCCAGCAGTTCCGGACAGTTCTATGGCTACACCTTC
TRBD2	TRBV6-2/TRBV6-3	TRBJ2-2	15	many	CASSATSGFTGELFF	TGTGCCAGCAGCGCGACTAGCGGGTTCACCGGGGAGCTGTTTTTT
TRBD1	TRBV29-1	TRBJ2-5	13	many	CSVEVRGLETQYF	TGCAGCGTTGAGGTCAGGGGGTTGGAGACCCAGTACTTC
TRBD1	TRBV28	TRBJ1-1	15	.	CASTSGQGLLTEAFF	TGTGCCAGCACCTCCGGACAGGGGCTTCTTACTGAAGCTTTCTTT
TRBD1	TRBV6-4	TRBJ2-5	15	.	CASSGAGGEKRTQYF	TGTGCCAGCAGTGGGGCAGGGGGCGAGAAAAGGACCCAGTACTTC
.	TRBV5-2	TRBJ1-1	15	.	CASNSLRGPGTEAFF	TGTGCCAGCAACTCTTTGAGGGGGCCTGGCACTGAAGCTTTCTTT
.	TRBV6-5	TRBJ1-2	13	many	CASRPGTRYGYTF	TGTGCCAGCAGACCCGGGACTCGGTATGGCTACACCTTC
TRBD1	TRBV19	TRBJ2-5	11	many	CIDRALGTQYF	TGTATTGACAGGGCCCTCGGGACCCAGTACTTC
TRBD1	TRBV5-1	TRBJ1-2	14	many	CASSSEGQNYGYTF	TGCGCCAGCAGCTCGGAGGGACAGAACTATGGCTACACCTTC
TRBD2	TRBV20-1	TRBJ2-7	13	.	CSAPPTSTYEQYF	TGCAGTGCTCCGCCGACTAGCACCTACGAGCAGTACTTC